The 2 T cell receptor beta chains below all came from one sample that was sequenced in a study of cytomegalovirus exposure and HLA in healthy donors. PCR primers comprised 60 Vbeta and 13 Jbeta primers. The table came from immunoSEQ multiplex PCR; TCRdb's copy has only in-frame clones and leaves some out. The table includes 33,000 or so clones, approximately 79% detected once. The specimen was PBMCs. The origin of the receptors is a woman aged 25 to 39 in good health and CMV-seropositive.

The CDR3 nucleotides are TGTGCCACCCGGGGGGGAAAGGGAGATCAGCCCCAGCATTTT. Translating it yields CATRGGKGDQPQHF. The rearrangement links TRBV15 to TRBJ1-5, with D possibly matching TRBD1 (5 bases). This CDR3 region has 14 residues. V lost 8 bases and J lost 5, with 16 bases in between. Germline V CDR1 and CDR2: LNHNV, YYDKDF (reference sequence).

The V gene is TRBV7-8, the J gene TRBJ2-3, with 13 bases fitting TRBD2. CDR3 length: 17 amino acids. Germline assignment: CDR1 SGHVS and CDR2 FQNEAQ. V lost 2 bases and J lost 1; bases outside the gene matches: 3. CDR3 sequence (DNA): TGTGCCAGCAGCTTAAGGACTAGCGGGAGTGGCACAGATACGCAGTATTTT. This codes for CASSLRTSGSGTDTQYF.